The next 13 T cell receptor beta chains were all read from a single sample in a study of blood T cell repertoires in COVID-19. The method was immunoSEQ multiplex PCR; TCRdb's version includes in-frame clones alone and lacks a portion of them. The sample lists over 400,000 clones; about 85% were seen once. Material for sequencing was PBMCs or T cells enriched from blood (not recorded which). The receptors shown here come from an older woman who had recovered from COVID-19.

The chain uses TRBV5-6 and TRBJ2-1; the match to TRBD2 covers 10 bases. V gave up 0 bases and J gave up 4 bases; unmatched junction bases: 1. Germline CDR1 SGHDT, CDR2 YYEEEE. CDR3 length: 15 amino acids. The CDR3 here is CASSLDSGGYNEQFF. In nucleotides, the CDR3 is TGTGCCAGCAGCTTGGATAGCGGGGGGTACAATGAGCAGTTCTTC.

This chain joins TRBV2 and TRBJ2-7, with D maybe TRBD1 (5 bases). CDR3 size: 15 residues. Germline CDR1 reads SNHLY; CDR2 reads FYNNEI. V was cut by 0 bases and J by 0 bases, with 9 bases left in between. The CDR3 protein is CASSEAGRPSYEQYF. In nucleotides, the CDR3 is TGTGCCAGCAGTGAAGCGGGGCGGCCCTCCTACGAGCAGTACTTC.

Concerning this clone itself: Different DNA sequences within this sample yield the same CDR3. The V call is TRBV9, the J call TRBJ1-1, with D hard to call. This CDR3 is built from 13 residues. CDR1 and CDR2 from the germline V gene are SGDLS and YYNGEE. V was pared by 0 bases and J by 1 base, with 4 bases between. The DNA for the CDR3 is TGTGCCAGCAGCGTAGCGGGGAACACTGAAGCTTTCTTT. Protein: CASSVAGNTEAFF.

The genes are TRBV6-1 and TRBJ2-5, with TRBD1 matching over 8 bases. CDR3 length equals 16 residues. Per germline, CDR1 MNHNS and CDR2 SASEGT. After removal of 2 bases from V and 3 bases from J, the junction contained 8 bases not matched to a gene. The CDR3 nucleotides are TGTGCCAGCAGTGAACCCTCCAGGGGGCTCAAAGAGACCCAGTACTTC. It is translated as CASSEPSRGLKETQYF.

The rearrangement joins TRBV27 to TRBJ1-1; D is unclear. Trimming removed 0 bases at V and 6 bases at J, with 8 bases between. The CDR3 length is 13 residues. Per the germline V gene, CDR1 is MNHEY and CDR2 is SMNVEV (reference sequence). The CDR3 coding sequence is TGTGCCAGCAGTTTATCCCCCTCTGCTGAAGCTTTCTTT. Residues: CASSLSPSAEAFF.

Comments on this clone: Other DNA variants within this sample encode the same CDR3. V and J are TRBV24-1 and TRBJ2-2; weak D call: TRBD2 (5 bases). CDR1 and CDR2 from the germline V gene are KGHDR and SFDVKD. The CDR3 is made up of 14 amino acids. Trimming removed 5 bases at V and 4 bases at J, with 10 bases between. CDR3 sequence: CATSGGGGTGELFF. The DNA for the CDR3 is TGTGCCACCAGTGGAGGAGGCGGCACCGGGGAGCTGTTTTTT.

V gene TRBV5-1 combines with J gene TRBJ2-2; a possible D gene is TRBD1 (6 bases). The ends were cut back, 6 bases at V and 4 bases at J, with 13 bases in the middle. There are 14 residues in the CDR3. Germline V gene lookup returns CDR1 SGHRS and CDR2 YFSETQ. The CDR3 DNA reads TGCGCCAGCATACCAGGGGACGTCACCGGGGAGCTGTTTTTT. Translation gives CASIPGDVTGELFF.

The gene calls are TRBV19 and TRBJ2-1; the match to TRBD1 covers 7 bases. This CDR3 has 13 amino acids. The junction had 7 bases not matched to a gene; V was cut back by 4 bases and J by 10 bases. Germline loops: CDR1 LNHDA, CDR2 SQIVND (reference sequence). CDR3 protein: CASSTGDRDEQFF. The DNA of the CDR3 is TGTGCCAGTAGTACAGGAGACAGGGACGAGCAGTTCTTC.

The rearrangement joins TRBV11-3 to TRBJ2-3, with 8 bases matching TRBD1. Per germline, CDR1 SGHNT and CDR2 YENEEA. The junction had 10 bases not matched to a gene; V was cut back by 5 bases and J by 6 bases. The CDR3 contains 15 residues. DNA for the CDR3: TGTGCCAGCAGCCCCCGACAGGGGACGGCGGATACGCAGTATTTT. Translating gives CASSPRQGTADTQYF.

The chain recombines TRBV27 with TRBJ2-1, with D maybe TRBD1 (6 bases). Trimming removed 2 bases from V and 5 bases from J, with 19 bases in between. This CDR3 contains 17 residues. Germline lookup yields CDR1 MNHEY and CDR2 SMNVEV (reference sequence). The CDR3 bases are TGTGCCAGCAGTTTAGAAGGGGGAAGGTCGAGACACAATGAGCAGTTCTTC. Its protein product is CASSLEGGRSRHNEQFF.

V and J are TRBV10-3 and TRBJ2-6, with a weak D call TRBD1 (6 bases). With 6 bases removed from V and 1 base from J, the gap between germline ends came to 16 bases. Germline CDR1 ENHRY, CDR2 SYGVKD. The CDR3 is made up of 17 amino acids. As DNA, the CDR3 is TGTGCCATCAGGACGCGACAGGTTCGGTCTGGGGCCAACGTCCTGACTTTC. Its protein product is CAIRTRQVRSGANVLTF.

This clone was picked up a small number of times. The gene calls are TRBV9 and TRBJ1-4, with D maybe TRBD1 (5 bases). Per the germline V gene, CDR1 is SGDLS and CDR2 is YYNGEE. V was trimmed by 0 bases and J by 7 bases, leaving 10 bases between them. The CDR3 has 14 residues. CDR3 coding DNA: TGTGCCAGCAGCGTAGAGCAGGACACTGAAAAACTGTTTTTT. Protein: CASSVEQDTEKLFF. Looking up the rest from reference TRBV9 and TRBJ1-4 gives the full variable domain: DSGVTQTPKHLITATGQRVTLRCSPRSGDLSVYWYQQSLDQGLQFLIQYYNGEERAKGNILERFSAQQFPDLHSELNLSSLELGDSALYFCASSVEQDTEKLFFGSGTQLSVL.

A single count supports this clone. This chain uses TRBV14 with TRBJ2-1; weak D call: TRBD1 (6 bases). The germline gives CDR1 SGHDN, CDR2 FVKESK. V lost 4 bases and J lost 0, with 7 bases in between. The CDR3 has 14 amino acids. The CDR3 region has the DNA TGTGCCAGCAGCCCGGACAGCTCCTACAATGAGCAGTTCTTC. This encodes CASSPDSSYNEQFF.